Each of the 22 T cell receptor beta chains below was sequenced from the same sample in a study of monozygotic twins with inflammatory bowel disease. Reanalyzing the 5' RACE reads, TCRdb keeps one entry per CDR3 protein, without DNA. The listing contains fewer than 550,000 distinct CDR3 sequences. The source material was blood. The receptor source for this set is a human donor with ulcerative colitis or Crohn's disease, or a healthy co-twin of an affected twin (not recorded which).

This sequence joins TRBV12-3 or TRBV12-4 and TRBJ2-3; TCRdb's assignment of TRBD1 cannot be checked, as there is no DNA. The CDR3 consists of 13 residues. The CDR3 reads CATSQGGTDTQYF.

The chain couples TRBV5-1 to TRBJ1-1; TCRdb selects TRBD1, and the lack of DNA leaves this call unchecked. In germline, CDR1 is SGHRS, CDR2 YFSETQ. This CDR3 has 13 amino acids. This CDR3 is CASRGQVGTEAFF.

The J gene is TRBJ2-4, the V gene TRBV7-3. The germline CDR1 and CDR2 sequences are SGHTA and FQGTGA. The CDR3 consists of 16 residues. The CDR3 sequence is CASSPDGTLAKNIQYF.

The gene calls are TRBV12-3 or TRBV12-4 and TRBJ2-7; absent DNA, TCRdb's TRBD1 call cannot be checked. CDR3 length: 12 residues. CDR3 sequence reads: CASSSNRVAQYF.

The V gene is TRBV18, the J gene TRBJ1-3. CDR3 length equals 12 residues. Germline assignment: CDR1 KGHSH and CDR2 LQKENI. The chain's CDR3 is CASSPDGNTIYF.

The J gene is TRBJ1-6, the V gene TRBV20-1; TCRdb selects TRBD1, and the lack of DNA leaves this call unchecked. This CDR3 is 14 amino acids long. Looked up from germline, CDR1 is DFQATT and CDR2 is SNEGSKA (reference sequence). This CDR3 reads CSATSGTTFSPLHF.

This chain connects TRBV7-3 to TRBJ1-2. The germline V gene encodes CDR1 SGHTA and CDR2 FQGTGA. CDR3 length equals 13 residues. The CDR3 spells CASSLTSSGLPTF.

The V call is TRBV2, the J call TRBJ2-2; the TCRdb call, TRBD1, lacks DNA for checking. CDR1 and CDR2 from the germline V gene are SNHLY and FYNNEI. This CDR3 region has 16 residues. The CDR3 here is CASRLRRDRAPGELFF. Full variable domain (rest looked up from reference TRBV2 and TRBJ2-2): EPEVTQTPSHQVTQMGQEVILRCVPISNHLYFYWYRQILGQKVEFLVSFYNNEISEKSEIFDDQFSVERPDGSNFTLKIRSTKLEDSAMYFCASRLRRDRAPGELFFGEGSRLTVL.

This rearrangement joins TRBV12-3 or TRBV12-4 to TRBJ2-3; TCRdb lists TRBD1, though no DNA is available to test this call. The length of the CDR3 is 15 residues. The CDR3 is CASSQSGPITDTQYF.

The chain couples TRBV7-3 to TRBJ2-7. The germline CDR1 and CDR2 sequences are SGHTA and FQGTGA. There are 13 residues in the CDR3. CDR3 residues: CASSLKAIDEQYF.

V gene TRBV12-3 or TRBV12-4 combines with J gene TRBJ2-3; there is no DNA to check the TCRdb D call of TRBD1. CDR3 length: 15 amino acids. The CDR3 loop is CASIFIGTGSDTQYF.

The rearrangement uses TRBV5-1 and TRBJ2-7; TCRdb's D call, TRBD1, is unchecked because there is no DNA. The CDR3 is 14 residues long. The germline V gene has CDR1 SGHRS and CDR2 YFSETQ. CDR3 in amino acids: CASQSGQPSDEQYF.

This chain links TRBV20-1 with TRBJ2-7; TCRdb names TRBD1, which stays unverified in the absence of DNA. The CDR3 has 14 residues. Germline V lookup: CDR1 DFQATT, CDR2 SNEGSKA (reference sequence). CDR3 loop: CSAPPGTGIYEQYF.

The chain links TRBV6-5 to TRBJ2-7; TCRdb names TRBD1, which stays unverified in the absence of DNA. Germline V gives CDR1 MNHEY, CDR2 SVGAGI. The CDR3 consists of 16 residues. The CDR3 region is CASSYSNPLTGHEQYF.

This chain joins TRBV5-1 and TRBJ1-1; TCRdb proposes TRBD1, but this gene call is untestable without DNA. CDR1 SGHRS and CDR2 YFSETQ come from the germline V gene. The CDR3 totals 15 residues. CDR3 loop: CASTPGPGTSAEAFF.

The chain joins TRBV28 to TRBJ2-1; absent DNA, TCRdb's TRBD2 call cannot be checked. The CDR3 totals 16 residues. Per the germline V gene, CDR1 is MDHEN and CDR2 is SYDVKM. CDR3 amino acids: CASSSSLAGHYNEQFF.

The chain has TRBV6-6 and TRBJ2-7; TCRdb selects TRBD1, and the lack of DNA leaves this call unchecked. CDR3 length equals 14 residues. Germline V gene lookup returns CDR1 MNHNY and CDR2 SVGAGI (reference sequence). The CDR3: CASMAGDAGDEQYF.

This CDR3 is CASSLRSDEQYF. J is TRBJ2-7 and V is TRBV12-3 or TRBV12-4. This CDR3 comprises 12 residues.

The gene calls are TRBV30 and TRBJ2-2. The CDR3 runs to 14 residues. Per the germline V gene, CDR1 is GTSNPN and CDR2 is SVGIG (reference sequence). CDR3 residues: CAWSVSSNTGELFF.

V usage is TRBV5-1 and J usage is TRBJ2-7. This CDR3 region has 14 residues. Germline CDR1 and CDR2: SGHRS and YFSETQ. The chain's CDR3 is CASSFVWGSYEQYF.

Here the CDR3 reads CASKKSEAWDGTQYF. The V gene is TRBV2, the J gene TRBJ2-5. The CDR3 has 15 amino acids. The germline gives CDR1 SNHLY, CDR2 FYNNEI.

The chain is built from TRBV5-4 and TRBJ2-2; no DNA is available, so the TRBD2 call from TCRdb remains unchecked. The CDR3 is 15 residues long. The germline gives CDR1 SGHNT, CDR2 YYREEE (reference sequence). The CDR3 reads CASSRSGSFTGELFF.